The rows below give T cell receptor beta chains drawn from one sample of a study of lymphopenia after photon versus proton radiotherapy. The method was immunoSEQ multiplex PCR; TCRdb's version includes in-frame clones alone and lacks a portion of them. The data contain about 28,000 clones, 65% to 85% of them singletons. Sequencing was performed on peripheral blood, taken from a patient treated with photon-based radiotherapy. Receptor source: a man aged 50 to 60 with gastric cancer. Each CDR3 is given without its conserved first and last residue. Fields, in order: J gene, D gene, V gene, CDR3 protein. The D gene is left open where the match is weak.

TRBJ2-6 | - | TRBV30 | AWSVFAGANVLT
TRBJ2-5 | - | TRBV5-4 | ASSLDLQETQY
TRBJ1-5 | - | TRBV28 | ASRGTDNQPQH
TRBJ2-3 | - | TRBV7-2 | ASSGGRRIGDTQY
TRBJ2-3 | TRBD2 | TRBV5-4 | ASSSGLAGGRTDTQY
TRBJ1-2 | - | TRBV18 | ASSPIWQEDYGYT
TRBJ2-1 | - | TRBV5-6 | ASSLEYGQSSYNEQF
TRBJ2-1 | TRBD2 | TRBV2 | ASSHDGASGRDEQF
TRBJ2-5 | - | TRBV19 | ASSISGWETQY
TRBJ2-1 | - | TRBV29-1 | SAGTEQF
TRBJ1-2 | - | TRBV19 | ASSIFRDGYT
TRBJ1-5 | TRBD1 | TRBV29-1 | SVAGTGNQPQH
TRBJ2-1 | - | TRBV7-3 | ASSMSNEQF
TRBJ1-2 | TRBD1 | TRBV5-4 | ASSLQGAYGYT
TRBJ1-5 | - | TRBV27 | ASSLSMPGRGNQPQH
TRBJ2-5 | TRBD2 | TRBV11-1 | ASSHSFGLAGGETQY
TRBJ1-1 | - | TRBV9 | ASSPRTEMNTEAF
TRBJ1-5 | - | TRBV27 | ASSWGRGRNQPQH
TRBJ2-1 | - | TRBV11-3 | ASSPAGSSYNEQF
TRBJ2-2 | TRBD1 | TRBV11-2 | ASSSLRDRGANTGELF
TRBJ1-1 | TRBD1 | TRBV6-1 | ASSADRGTEAF
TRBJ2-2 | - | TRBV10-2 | ASGWVLDAGELF
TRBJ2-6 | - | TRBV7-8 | ASSFGNSGANVLT
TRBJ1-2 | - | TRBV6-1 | ASRQVGYT
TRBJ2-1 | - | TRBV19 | ASSPPWPNRDEQF
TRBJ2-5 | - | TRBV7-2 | ASSTTPGAKETQY
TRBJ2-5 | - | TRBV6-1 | ASSEARY
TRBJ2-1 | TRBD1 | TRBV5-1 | ASSLDRTGLDEQF
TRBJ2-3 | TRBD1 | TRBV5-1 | ASSLGDRESDTQY
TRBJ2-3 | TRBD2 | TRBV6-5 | ATSGGADTQY
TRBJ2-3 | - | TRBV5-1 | ASSSVRLGADTQY
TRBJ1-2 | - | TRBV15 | ATSPTTPFHYGYT
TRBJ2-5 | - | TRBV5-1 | ASSLGRQGGETQY
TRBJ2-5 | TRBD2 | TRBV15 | ATSRDERGRETQY
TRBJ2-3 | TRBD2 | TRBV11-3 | ASSLAPGLDENTQY
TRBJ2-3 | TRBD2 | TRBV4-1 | ASSQGLAGSTDTQY
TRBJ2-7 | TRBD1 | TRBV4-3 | ASSPGTGKYEQY
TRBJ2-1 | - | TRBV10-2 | ASSDPTRRGGNEQF
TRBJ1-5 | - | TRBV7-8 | ASSGGPNQPQH
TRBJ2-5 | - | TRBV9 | ASSVEAGGQETQY
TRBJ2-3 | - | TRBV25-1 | ASSQGRTDTQY
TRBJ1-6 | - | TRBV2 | ASEREDDSPLH
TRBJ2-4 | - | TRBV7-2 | ASSSGPSRY
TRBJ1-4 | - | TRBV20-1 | SASRAEKLF
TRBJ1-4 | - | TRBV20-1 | SAGGNEKLF
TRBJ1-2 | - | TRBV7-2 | ASSPTGSNYGYT
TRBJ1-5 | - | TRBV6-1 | ASSEAIGGNQPQH
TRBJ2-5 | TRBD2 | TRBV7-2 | ASSSGLAHRETQY
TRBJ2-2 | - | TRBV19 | ASFSQGSTGELF
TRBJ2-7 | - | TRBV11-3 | ASSLGTDSYEQY
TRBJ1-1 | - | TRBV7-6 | ASSFPPHPSGAF
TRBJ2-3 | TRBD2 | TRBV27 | ASSVAGVRDTQY
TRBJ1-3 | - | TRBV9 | ASSVGVSGNTIY
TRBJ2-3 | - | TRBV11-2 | ASSLFTDTQY
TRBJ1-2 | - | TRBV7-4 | ASSGSTRAARKTYGYT